These 20 T cell receptor beta chains originate from one sample sequenced in a study of shared clonotypes between healthy human individuals. Some clones are missing from TCRdb's copy, which holds only in-frame ones; the method was immunoSEQ multiplex PCR. The data contain around 2.3 million clones, nearly 97% of them singletons. Input material: naive CD4+ T cells sorted from blood. Subset in this sample: CD45RA+ positively selected. These receptors were collected from a man aged 18 to 30 in good health.

This sequence joins TRBV30 and TRBJ1-4; D might be TRBD1 (5 bases). The CDR3 has 14 residues. Germline CDR1 is GTSNPN and CDR2 is SVGIG (reference sequence). The V and J ends lost 2 bases and 2 bases respectively, with 9 bases between them. This chain's CDR3 is CAWSRQLTNEKLFF. CDR3 in DNA: TGTGCCTGGAGTCGACAGCTTACTAATGAAAAACTGTTTTTT.

This clone was recorded only once. The J gene is TRBJ1-1, the V gene TRBV30; the match to TRBD1 covers 8 bases. From germline, CDR1 is GTSNPN and CDR2 SVGIG (reference sequence). The V gene end was trimmed by 8 bases and the J gene end by 4 bases; junction bases not matched to a gene: 9. This CDR3 is built from 13 residues. As DNA, the CDR3 is TGTGCCCAAAGCAGGGGGCAGGGCACTGAAGCTTTCTTT. Translated: CAQSRGQGTEAFF. The whole variable domain, remainder taken from reference TRBV30 and TRBJ1-1, is SQTIHQWPATLVQPVGSPLSLECTVEGTSNPNLYWYRQAAGRGLQLLFYSVGIGQISSEVPQNLSASRPQDRQFILSSKKLLLSDSGFYLCAQSRGQGTEAFFGQGTRLTVV.

V is TRBV28 and J is TRBJ1-6; D is perhaps TRBD1 (5 bases). Per germline, CDR1 MDHEN and CDR2 SYDVKM. The CDR3 consists of 14 residues. The V gene lost 6 bases and the J gene lost 7 bases, with 13 bases spanning the gap. The CDR3 loop reads CASSGGTKNSPLHF. The CDR3, as DNA: TGTGCCAGCAGCGGTGGGACGAAAAATTCACCCCTCCACTTT.

This clone is a singleton in its sample. The chain uses TRBV9 and TRBJ2-1, with 9 nucleotides matching TRBD2. V lost 3 bases to trimming and J lost 4 bases; unmatched junction nucleotides: 5. This CDR3 is 15 amino acids long. The germline gives CDR1 SGDLS, CDR2 YYNGEE. The CDR3 DNA sequence: TGTGCCAGCAGCGCACTAGCGGGCAGTTACAATGAGCAGTTCTTC. It codes for CASSALAGSYNEQFF.

Only a few counts were recorded for this clone. The rearrangement uses TRBV28 and TRBJ2-5, with D perhaps matching TRBD1 or TRBD2 (5 bases each). CDR1 is MDHEN, CDR2 SYDVKM, per germline. The CDR3 spans 15 residues. The V and J ends lost 1 base and 1 base respectively, with 10 bases between them. The CDR3 reads CASSLLGVLQETQYF. CDR3 DNA: TGTGCCAGCAGTTTATTGGGGGTTCTCCAAGAGACCCAGTACTTC.

The rearrangement uses TRBV30 and TRBJ1-1; D might be TRBD1 (5 bases). The CDR3 runs to 16 residues. V lost 6 bases, J lost 4 bases, and 24 bases lay in between. Germline CDR1 reads GTSNPN; CDR2 reads SVGIG (reference sequence). DNA of the CDR3: TGTGCCTGCCACCTTGGGGCAGGGCTAGGGGTCACTGAAGCTTTCTTT. It is translated as CACHLGAGLGVTEAFF. The whole variable domain, filled in from reference TRBV30 and TRBJ1-1, reads SQTIHQWPATLVQPVGSPLSLECTVEGTSNPNLYWYRQAAGRGLQLLFYSVGIGQISSEVPQNLSASRPQDRQFILSSKKLLLSDSGFYLCACHLGAGLGVTEAFFGQGTRLTVV.

The chain links TRBV25-1 to TRBJ2-2; 8 bases align to TRBD2. J gave up 4 bases and V 7 bases, and 5 bases lay outside the gene matches. The CDR3 runs 14 residues. Germline lookup yields CDR1 MGHDK and CDR2 SYGVNS. CDR3 sequence (DNA): TGTGCCAGCATTCCAGCGGGGGCCACCGGGGAGCTGTTTTTT. Protein product: CASIPAGATGELFF.

A note on this clone: Being one base from a much bigger clone, this may be a read error. V usage is TRBV5-4 and J usage is TRBJ2-7; D is uncertain. This CDR3 comprises 11 residues. Trimming cost V 0 bases and J 5 bases, with 3 bases left between them. Germline V gene sequence: CDR1 SGHNT, CDR2 YYREEE (reference sequence). CDR3 DNA: TGTGCCAGCAGCTTGGCCGACGAGCAGTACTTC. As protein: CASSLADEQYF.

The rearrangement uses TRBV4-1 and TRBJ2-3; D uncertain. Trimming shortened V by 4 bases and J by 1 base, and 9 bases separated the two germline ends. This CDR3 is built from 14 residues. Per the germline V gene, CDR1 is MGHRA and CDR2 is YSYEKL. The CDR3 loop reads CASSLSVGTDTQYF. CDR3 nucleotide sequence: TGCGCCAGCAGCCTATCGGTTGGCACAGATACGCAGTATTTT.

This chain links TRBV18 with TRBJ2-3; 10 nucleotides line up with TRBD2. The CDR3 is 16 residues long. Looked up from germline, CDR1 is KGHSH and CDR2 is LQKENI. J was trimmed by 1 base and V by 2 bases; bases with no gene match: 3. The DNA for the CDR3 is TGTGCCAGCTCACCAAGCCTAGCGGGGGGCACAGATACGCAGTATTTT. This codes for CASSPSLAGGTDTQYF.

The chain couples TRBV30 to TRBJ1-1, with D possibly being TRBD1 (5 bases). Germline V gives CDR1 GTSNPN, CDR2 SVGIG (reference sequence). CDR3 length: 15 residues. Trimming removed 2 bases from V and 0 bases from J, with 13 bases in between. CDR3: CAWSFRGMMNTEAFF. CDR3 nucleotide sequence: TGTGCCTGGAGTTTCCGGGGGATGATGAACACTGAAGCTTTCTTT. The whole variable domain, filled in from reference TRBV30 and TRBJ1-1, reads SQTIHQWPATLVQPVGSPLSLECTVEGTSNPNLYWYRQAAGRGLQLLFYSVGIGQISSEVPQNLSASRPQDRQFILSSKKLLLSDSGFYLCAWSFRGMMNTEAFFGQGTRLTVV.

The genes are TRBV6-1 and TRBJ2-3, with TRBD1 matching 8 bases. Unmatched junction bases numbered 10, after V lost 6 bases and J lost 5 bases. CDR3 length equals 15 residues. The V gene's germline CDR1 is MNHNS and CDR2 SASEGT. The CDR3 DNA follows: TGTGCCAGCAGCCCCGGACAGGGTCGGGGAGATACGCAGTATTTT. It yields the protein CASSPGQGRGDTQYF.

The chain carries TRBV30 and TRBJ1-1; no definite D call. V was shortened by 2 bases and J by 7 bases, with 11 bases between the two germline ends. The germline CDR1 and CDR2 sequences are GTSNPN and SVGIG (reference sequence). This CDR3 has 12 amino acids. CDR3 DNA: TGTGCCTGGAGTAACGGAAGGTATGAAGCTTTCTTT. This encodes CAWSNGRYEAFF.

This chain links TRBV30 with TRBJ1-2; TRBD1 might be the D (6 bases). CDR1 is GTSNPN, CDR2 SVGIG, per germline (reference sequence). V lost 0 bases and J lost 8, with 16 bases in between. The CDR3 has 14 amino acids. The CDR3 DNA reads TGTGCCTGGAGTGTACAGGGTTTTGTGGGGGGCTACACCTTC. Protein product: CAWSVQGFVGGYTF.

This clone has a single count. This sample includes further DNA sequences coding for the same CDR3. The chain combines TRBV6-5 with TRBJ1-5; TRBD1 agrees at 8 bases. With 2 bases clipped from V and 4 bases from J, the junction kept 1 base outside the gene matches. Germline values: CDR1 MNHEY, CDR2 SVGAGI. The CDR3 is 14 amino acids. The CDR3 protein is CASSYRQGNQPQHF. In DNA form, the CDR3 reads TGTGCCAGCAGTTACCGACAGGGGAATCAGCCCCAGCATTTT.

The gene calls are TRBV25-1 and TRBJ2-5; a possible D gene is TRBD1 (5 bases). CDR1 and CDR2 from the germline V gene are MGHDK and SYGVNS. Trimming stripped 1 base from V and 2 bases from J, with 8 bases between. This CDR3 is built from 14 residues. CDR3 DNA: TGTGCCAGCAGTGAATCAGGGTCTCAAGAGACCCAGTACTTC. This sequence encodes CASSESGSQETQYF. Supplemented by reference TRBV25-1 and TRBJ2-5, the full variable domain reads EADIYQTPRYLVIGTGKKITLECSQTMGHDKMYWYQQDPGMELHLIHYSYGVNSTEKGDLSSESTVSRIRTEHFPLTLESARPSHTSQYLCASSESGSQETQYFGPGTRLLVL.

A remark on this clone: A read error may account for a junction end that differs from germline. The V and J genes are TRBV2 and TRBJ2-7; no clear D. The CDR3 has 15 amino acids. The germline V gene has CDR1 SNHLY and CDR2 FYNNEI. The CDR3 DNA is TGTGCCAGCAGAGAAGGGCTGGGTCCTACGGACGAGCAGTACTTC. Amino acid sequence: CASREGLGPTDEQYF.

V is TRBV5-4 and J is TRBJ1-2; D unresolved. The CDR3 sequence is 14 residues long. The V end lost 3 bases, the J end lost 1 base, and 10 bases lay between the germline ends. CDR1 and CDR2 from the germline V gene are SGHNT and YYREEE (reference sequence). CDR3: CASSSDSVNYGYTF. CDR3 nucleotides: TGTGCCAGCAGCTCGGATTCTGTTAACTATGGCTACACCTTC.

The J gene is TRBJ1-5, the V gene TRBV19; TRBD1 is a possible D gene (6 bases). Germline V gene lookup returns CDR1 LNHDA and CDR2 SQIVND (reference sequence). The CDR3 has 16 amino acids. The germline V and J ends were trimmed by 3 bases and 2 bases, with 14 bases remaining between them. The CDR3 protein is CASSITTPGGNQPQHF. DNA for the CDR3: TGTGCCAGTAGTATTACCACGCCAGGGGGCAATCAGCCCCAGCATTTT. The full variable domain, its missing parts supplied by reference TRBV19 and TRBJ1-5, is DGGITQSPKYLFRKEGQNVTLSCEQNLNHDAMYWYRQDPGQGLRLIYYSQIVNDFQKGDIAEGYSVSREKKESFPLTVTSAQKNPTAFYLCASSITTPGGNQPQHFGDGTRLSIL.

This clone was picked up a small number of times. J is TRBJ1-1 and V is TRBV2; D is uncertain. The CDR3 is 13 amino acids. V gave up 5 bases and J gave up 0 bases, with 7 bases separating them. Germline V lookup: CDR1 SNHLY, CDR2 FYNNEI. The CDR3 is CASSKDLNTEAFF. Written as DNA, the CDR3 is TGTGCCAGCAGTAAGGACCTGAACACTGAAGCTTTCTTT.